This record looks at one TCR beta chain sequence and its context. The data derive from a study of technical replicates of blood from a handful of donors. Sequenced by immunoSEQ multiplex PCR; TCRdb stores in-frame clones only, minus some. In the table there are 50,000 to 65,000 clones, over 90% of which are singletons. CDR1 is MNHNS and CDR2 is SASEGT in the germline V gene. V lost 6 bases, J lost 6 bases, and 7 bases stayed unmatched. CDR3 length: 14 residues. The source material was PBMCs. V usage is TRBV6-1 and J usage is TRBJ1-5; 8 bases align to TRBD1. The TCR was taken from a human donor in good health. Some clones in this sample may be carry-over from other donors' samples. The DNA of the CDR3 is TGTGCCAGCAGGGCAGGGGGCCGGGGTCAGCCCCAGCATTTT. It yields the protein CASRAGGRGQPQHF.